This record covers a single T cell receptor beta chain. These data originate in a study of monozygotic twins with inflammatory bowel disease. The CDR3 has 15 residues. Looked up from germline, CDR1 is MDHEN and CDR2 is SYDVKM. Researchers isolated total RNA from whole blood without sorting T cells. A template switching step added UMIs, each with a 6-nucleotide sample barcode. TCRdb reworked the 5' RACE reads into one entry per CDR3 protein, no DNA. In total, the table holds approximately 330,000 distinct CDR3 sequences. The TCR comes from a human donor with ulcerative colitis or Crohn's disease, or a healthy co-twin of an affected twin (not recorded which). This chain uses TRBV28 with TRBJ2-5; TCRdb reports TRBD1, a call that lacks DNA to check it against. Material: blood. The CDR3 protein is CASSLGTLVQETQYF.